This TCR beta chain was captured by sequencing in a study of cytomegalovirus exposure and HLA in healthy donors (TCRdb year 2017). At the level of the whole study: A later analysis indicated that the roughly 130 validation repertoires were generated on the platform also employed for the approximately 670 repertoires of the first cohort. The study was designed to test whether signatures of past pathogen exposure could be identified by cataloging public T cell receptors. A separate validation cohort of approximately 130 different subjects was used in addition to the roughly 640-subject first cohort. To predict cytomegalovirus infection status, the study brought together high-throughput TCR immunosequencing, statistical association of individual TCRs with disease status, and machine learning.

Overall study outcomes, separate from this receptor: A total of fewer than 200 TCR beta chains were listed by the study as associated with cytomegalovirus. The authors suggested that the approach could potentially be extended to other disease states and immunological phenotypes. The classifier was reported to diagnose cytomegalovirus status with high specificity and sensitivity in both the original cohort and the validation cohort. Most TCR sequences were observed very rarely across donors, whereas some public TCRs were present in many individuals. A later analysis had no HLA typing for the validation cohort, so co-occurrence there was scored across all 110 or so repertoires. In a later analysis, TCRs clustered in the first cohort were found to also tend to co-occur in the roughly 120 validation repertoires, with 94% of cluster scores above 0. A few of the identified cytomegalovirus-associated TCR beta chains were confirmed in vitro to be specific for cytomegalovirus antigens.

Note on this clone: Its antigen is not yet known. No base quality information exists; no much larger clone differs at one position.

Separate from the approximately 670-subject first cohort, the validation cohort of about 130 subjects was the group to which the donors belonged. Between the V and J ends, shortened by 2 bases and 0 bases respectively, the junction contains 5 bases. Via the germline V gene (reference sequence), CDR1 is SEHNR and CDR2 FQNEAQ. CDR3 length: 15 amino acids, cysteine to phenylalanine. Only the CDR3 DNA stays, 45 bases, in frame from base 1. Library preparation was by the immunoSEQ multiplex PCR assay. In the original analysis: A statistical classification framework was built to diagnose cytomegalovirus status from the catalog of TCR beta chain sequences. In TCRdb, the immuneACCESS table is reduced to in-frame sequences with V and J assigned. These tables do not hold every clone; where another copy was compared, an unresolved V gene accounts for under half, and the others remain unexplained. V and J calls and clone size follow that table, whereas D and trimming were derived from the DNA. In this sample the table shows 40,000 to 55,000 clones, roughly 93% of which occur a single time. Over 2% of the sample belongs to the ten largest clones.

The chain couples TRBV7-9 to TRBJ2-6; a confident D gene designation cannot be given. The sequenced sample consisted of PBMCs. This receptor was taken from a woman between 18 and 29 years old in good health and CMV-seronegative. This receptor carries the CDR3 CASSLSLSGANVLTF. The bases read TGTGCCAGCAGCTTATCCCTCTCTGGGGCCAACGTCCTGACTTTC.